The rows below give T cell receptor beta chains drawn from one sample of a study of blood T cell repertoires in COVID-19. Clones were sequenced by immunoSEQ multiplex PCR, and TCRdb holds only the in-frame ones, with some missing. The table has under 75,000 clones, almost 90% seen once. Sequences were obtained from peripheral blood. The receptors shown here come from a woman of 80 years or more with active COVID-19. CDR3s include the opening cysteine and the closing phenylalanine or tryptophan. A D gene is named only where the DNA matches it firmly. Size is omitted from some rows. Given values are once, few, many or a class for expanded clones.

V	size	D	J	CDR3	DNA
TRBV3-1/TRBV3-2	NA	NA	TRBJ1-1	CASSPEGSTEAFF	TGTGCCAGCAGCCCCGAGGGTAGCACTGAAGCTTTCTTT
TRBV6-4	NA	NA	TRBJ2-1	CASSESDWSNEQFF	TGTGCCAGCAGTGAATCCGACTGGAGCAATGAGCAGTTCTTC
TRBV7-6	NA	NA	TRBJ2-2	CASSLSFGELFF	TGTGCCAGCAGCTTATCCTTCGGGGAGCTGTTTTTT
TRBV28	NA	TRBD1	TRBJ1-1	CASSPTGAPGAFF	TGTGCCAGCAGCCCTACAGGGGCCCCGGGAGCTTTCTTT
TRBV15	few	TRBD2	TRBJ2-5	CATSREPRGAGETQYF	TGTGCCACCAGCAGAGAGCCGCGGGGGGCTGGGGAGACCCAGTACTTC
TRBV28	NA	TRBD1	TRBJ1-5	CASSTTGVNNQPQHF	TGTGCCAGTTCGACTACAGGGGTTAACAATCAGCCCCAGCATTTT
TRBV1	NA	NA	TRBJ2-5	CTSSPGQGKVDQETQYF	TGCACCAGCAGCCCCGGACAGGGAAAGGTCGACCAAGAGACCCAGTACTTC
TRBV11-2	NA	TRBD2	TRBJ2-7	CASKLAGAYEQYF	TGTGCCAGCAAACTAGCGGGGGCCTACGAGCAGTACTTC
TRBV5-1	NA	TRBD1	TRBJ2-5	CASSAGGASMETQYF	TGCGCCAGCAGCGCAGGGGGCGCGAGTATGGAGACCCAGTACTTC
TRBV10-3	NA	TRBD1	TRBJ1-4	CAISAYRGRNRNEKLFF	TGTGCCATCAGTGCCTACAGGGGGCGCAACAGAAATGAAAAACTGTTTTTT
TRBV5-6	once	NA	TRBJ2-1	CASSPERDNEQFF	TGTGCCAGCAGCCCCGAGCGGGACAATGAGCAGTTCTTC
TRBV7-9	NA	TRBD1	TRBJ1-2	CASSRTGGAESGYTF	TGTGCCAGCAGCCGGACAGGGGGCGCGGAGTCTGGCTACACCTTC
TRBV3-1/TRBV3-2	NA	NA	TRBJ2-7	CASSQGTTGHEQYF	TGTGCCAGCAGCCAAGGGACCACAGGCCACGAGCAGTACTTC
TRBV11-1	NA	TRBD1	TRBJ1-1	CASSARGLTRAFF	TGTGCCAGCAGCGCGAGGGGGCTGACTCGAGCTTTCTTT
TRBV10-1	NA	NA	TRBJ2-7	CASSPGLSYEQYF	TGCGCCAGCAGCCCGGGACTGAGCTACGAGCAGTACTTC
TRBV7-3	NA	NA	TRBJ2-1	CASSLGAPSYNEQFF	TGTGCCAGCAGCTTAGGAGCGCCGTCCTACAATGAGCAGTTCTTC
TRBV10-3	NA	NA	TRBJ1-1	CAISVGGNTEAFF	TGTGCCATCAGTGTGGGAGGGAACACTGAAGCTTTCTTT
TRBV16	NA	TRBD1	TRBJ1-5	CASSRDRGNQPQHF	TGTGCCAGCAGCCGTGACAGGGGAAATCAGCCCCAGCATTTT
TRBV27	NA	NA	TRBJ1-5	CASSLRVHQPQHF	TGTGCCAGCAGTTTACGGGTCCATCAGCCCCAGCATTTT
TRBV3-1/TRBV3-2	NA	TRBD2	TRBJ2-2	CASSPPGLAGTGELFF	TGTGCCAGCAGCCCCCCGGGACTAGCGGGAACCGGGGAGCTGTTTTTT
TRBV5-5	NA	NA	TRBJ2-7	CASSLEPYEQYF	TGTGCCAGCAGCTTAGAGCCCTACGAGCAGTACTTC
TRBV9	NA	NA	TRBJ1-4	CASSAQGPANEKLFF	TGTGCCAGCAGCGCCCAGGGGCCAGCTAATGAAAAACTGTTTTTT
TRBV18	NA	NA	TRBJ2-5	CASSPASLSRGTQYF	TGTGCCAGCTCACCAGCCAGTCTATCCCGCGGGACCCAGTACTTC
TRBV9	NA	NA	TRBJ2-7	CASSPRLSAGAYEQYF	TGTGCCAGCAGCCCCCGACTTAGCGCCGGAGCCTACGAGCAGTACTTC
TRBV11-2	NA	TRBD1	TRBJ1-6	CASSPPRGPYNSPLHF	TGTGCCAGCAGCCCCCCGAGGGGGCCCTATAATTCACCCCTCCACTTT
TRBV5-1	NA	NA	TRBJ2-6	CASSFTGTPGANVLTF	TGCGCCAGCAGTTTTACAGGTACTCCTGGGGCCAACGTCCTGACTTTC
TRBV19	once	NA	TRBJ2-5	CASSRGGSETQYF	TGTGCCAGTAGTAGAGGGGGTTCAGAGACCCAGTACTTC